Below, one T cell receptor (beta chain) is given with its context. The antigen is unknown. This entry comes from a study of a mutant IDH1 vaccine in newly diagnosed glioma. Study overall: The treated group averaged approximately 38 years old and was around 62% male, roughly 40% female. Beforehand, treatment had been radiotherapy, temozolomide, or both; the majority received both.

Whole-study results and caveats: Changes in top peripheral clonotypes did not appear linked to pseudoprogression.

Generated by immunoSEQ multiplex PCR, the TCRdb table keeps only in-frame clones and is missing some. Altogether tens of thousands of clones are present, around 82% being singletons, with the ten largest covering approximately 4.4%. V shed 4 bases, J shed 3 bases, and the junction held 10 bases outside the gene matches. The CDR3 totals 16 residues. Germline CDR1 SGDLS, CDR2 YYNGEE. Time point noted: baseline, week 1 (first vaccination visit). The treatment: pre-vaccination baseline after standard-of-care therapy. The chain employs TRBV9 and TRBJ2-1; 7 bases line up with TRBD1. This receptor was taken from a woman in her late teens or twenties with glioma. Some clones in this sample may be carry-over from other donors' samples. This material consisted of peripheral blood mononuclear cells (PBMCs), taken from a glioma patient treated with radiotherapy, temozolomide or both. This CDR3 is CASSHSTGSFYNEQFF. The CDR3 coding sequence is TGTGCCAGCAGCCATTCGACAGGGTCGTTCTACAATGAGCAGTTCTTC.